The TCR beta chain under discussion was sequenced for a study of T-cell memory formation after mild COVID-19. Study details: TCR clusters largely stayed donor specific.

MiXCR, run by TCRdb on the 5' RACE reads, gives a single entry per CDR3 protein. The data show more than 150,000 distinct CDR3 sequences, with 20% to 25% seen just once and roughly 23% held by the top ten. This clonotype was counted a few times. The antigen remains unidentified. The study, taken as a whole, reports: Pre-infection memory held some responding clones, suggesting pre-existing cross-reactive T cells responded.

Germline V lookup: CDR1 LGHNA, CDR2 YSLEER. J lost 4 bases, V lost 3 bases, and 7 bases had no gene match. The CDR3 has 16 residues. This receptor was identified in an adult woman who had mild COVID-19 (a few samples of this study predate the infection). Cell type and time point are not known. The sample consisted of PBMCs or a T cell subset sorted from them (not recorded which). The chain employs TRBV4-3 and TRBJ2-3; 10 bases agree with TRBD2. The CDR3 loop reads CASSQALAGGSDTQYF. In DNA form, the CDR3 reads TGCGCCAGCAGCCAGGCGTTAGCGGGAGGTTCAGATACGCAGTATTTT.